The text below deals with one T cell receptor beta chain. The ends were cut back, 4 bases at V and 1 base at J, with 7 bases in the middle. CDR3 length equals 13 residues. Germline V gene data show CDR1 as SEHNR and CDR2 as FQNEAQ (reference sequence). This sample is drawn from a study of blood T cell repertoires in COVID-19. Study details: The study drew acute and convalescent COVID-19 samples from the United States, Italy and Spain.

Generated by immunoSEQ multiplex PCR, the TCRdb table keeps only in-frame clones and is missing some. The table includes approximately 300,000 clones, 85% detected once. This TCR came from a woman aged 25 to 39 who had been exposed to COVID-19. The sequencing sample was made of PBMCs or T cells enriched from blood (not recorded which). This chain connects TRBV7-9 to TRBJ2-5, with a possible D match to TRBD1 (5 bases). CDR3 loop: CASSSQVQETQYF. CDR3 nucleotides: TGTGCCAGCAGCTCACAGGTCCAAGAGACCCAGTACTTC.